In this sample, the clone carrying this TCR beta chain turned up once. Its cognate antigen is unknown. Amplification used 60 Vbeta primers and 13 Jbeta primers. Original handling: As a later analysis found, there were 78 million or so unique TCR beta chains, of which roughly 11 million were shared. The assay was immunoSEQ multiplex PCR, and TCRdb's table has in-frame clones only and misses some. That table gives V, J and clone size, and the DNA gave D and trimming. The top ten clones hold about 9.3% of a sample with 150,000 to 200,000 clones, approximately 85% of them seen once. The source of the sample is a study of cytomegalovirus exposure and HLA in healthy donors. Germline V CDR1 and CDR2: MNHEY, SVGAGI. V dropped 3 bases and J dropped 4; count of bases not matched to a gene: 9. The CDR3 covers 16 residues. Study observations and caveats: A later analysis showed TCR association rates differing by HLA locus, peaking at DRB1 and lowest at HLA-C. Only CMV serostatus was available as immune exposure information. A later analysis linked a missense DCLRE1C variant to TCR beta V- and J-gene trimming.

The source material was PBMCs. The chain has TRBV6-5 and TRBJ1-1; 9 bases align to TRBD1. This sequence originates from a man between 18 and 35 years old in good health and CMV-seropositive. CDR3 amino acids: CASSYWNRGPGTEAFF. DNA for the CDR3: TGTGCCAGCAGTTATTGGAACAGGGGGCCGGGCACTGAAGCTTTCTTT.